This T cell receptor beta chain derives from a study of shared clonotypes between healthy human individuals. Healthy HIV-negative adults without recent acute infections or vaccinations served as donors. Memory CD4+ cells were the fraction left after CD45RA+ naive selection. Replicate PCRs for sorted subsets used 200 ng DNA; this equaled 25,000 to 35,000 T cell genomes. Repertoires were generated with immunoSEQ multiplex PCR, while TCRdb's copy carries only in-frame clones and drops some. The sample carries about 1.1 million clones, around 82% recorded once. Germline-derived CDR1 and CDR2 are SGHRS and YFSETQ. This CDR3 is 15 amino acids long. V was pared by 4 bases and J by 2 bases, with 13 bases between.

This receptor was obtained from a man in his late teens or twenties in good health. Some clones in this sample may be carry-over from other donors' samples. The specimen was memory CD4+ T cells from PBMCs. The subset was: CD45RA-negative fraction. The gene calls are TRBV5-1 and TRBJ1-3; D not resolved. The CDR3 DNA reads TGCGCCAGCAGCCAAGTAGGTGGGGCTGGAAACACCATATATTTT. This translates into CASSQVGGAGNTIYF.